The 14 T cell receptor beta chains below come from one sample, sequenced in a study of T cells in Graves' hyperthyroidism and ophthalmopathy. Amplified TCR beta CDR3 regions came from RNA transcripts. A set of HTBI primers served as the primers for a first-round RT-PCR of the TCR CDR3. TCRdb itself ran the multiplex PCR reads through MiXCR, one entry per CDR3 protein. This sample has roughly 660,000 distinct CDR3 sequences; 15% to 20% occur once, and the top ten carry roughly 16%. Sequencing was performed on blood. The source of these receptors is a man aged 50-59 years with Graves' hyperthyroidism.

The V and J genes are TRBV19 and TRBJ2-4; D is unclear. There are 14 residues in the CDR3. CDR1 and CDR2 (germline): LNHDA, SQIVND (reference sequence). Trimming took off 1 base at V and 4 bases at J, with 8 bases between the two ends. The DNA of the CDR3 is TGTGCCAGTAGTATAGTCCCCGGGAAAAACATTCAGTACTTC. This gives the protein CASSIVPGKNIQYF.

This clonotype was found many times. The chain joins TRBV12-3 or TRBV12-4 to TRBJ1-2; D is unclear. The germline V and J ends were trimmed by 3 bases and 8 bases, with 16 bases remaining between them. The CDR3 consists of 14 residues. CDR3 sequence reads: CASSLTGLSAGYTF. DNA of the CDR3: TGTGCCAGCAGTTTGACGGGTCTTTCAGCCGGCTACACCTTC.

The chain couples TRBV3-1 to TRBJ1-2; D call uncertain. Per germline, CDR1 LGHDT and CDR2 YNNKEL (reference sequence). The CDR3 runs 14 residues. V gave up 1 base and J gave up 4 bases, with 10 bases separating them. CDR3 residues: CASSQGGQFYGYTF. The DNA for the CDR3 is TGTGCCAGCAGCCAAGGGGGTCAGTTCTATGGCTACACCTTC.

V usage is TRBV7-9 and J usage is TRBJ1-5; D remains ambiguous. The germline V gene has CDR1 SEHNR and CDR2 FQNEAQ (reference sequence). CDR3 length equals 12 residues. V lost 1 base, J lost 10 bases, and 8 bases lay in between. The CDR3 sequence: CASSLEGNPQHF. The CDR3 DNA sequence: TGTGCCAGCAGCTTAGAAGGGAACCCCCAGCATTTT.

This clonotype was seen at least ten times. The chain uses TRBV6-1 and TRBJ1-1; unclear D gene. V shed 5 bases and J shed 4 bases, with 8 bases lying between them. Germline lookup yields CDR1 MNHNS and CDR2 SASEGT. The CDR3 length is 12 residues. The CDR3: CASSMRATEAFF. DNA for the CDR3: TGTGCCAGCAGTATGAGGGCCACTGAAGCTTTCTTT.

The table lists this clonotype with a few counts. This chain joins TRBV19 and TRBJ2-5; D might be TRBD1 (5 bases). CDR3 length: 14 amino acids. The V gene lost 5 bases and the J gene lost 3 bases, with 13 bases spanning the gap. Germline V CDR1 and CDR2: LNHDA, SQIVND (reference sequence). The CDR3 protein is CASSLLTAKETQYF. Here the CDR3 DNA reads TGTGCCAGTAGTCTTTTGACAGCCAAAGAGACCCAGTACTTC. Based on the CDR3 plus reference TRBV19 and TRBJ2-5, the full variable domain is DGGITQSPKYLFRKEGQNVTLSCEQNLNHDAMYWYRQDPGQGLRLIYYSQIVNDFQKGDIAEGYSVSREKKESFPLTVTSAQKNPTAFYLCASSLLTAKETQYFGPGTRLLVL.

This clonotype has a count of ten or more. The gene calls are TRBV2 and TRBJ1-5, with 7 bases fitting TRBD1. V lost 10 bases to trimming and J lost 7 bases; unmatched junction nucleotides: 7. This CDR3 is built from 12 residues. Looked up from germline, CDR1 is SNHLY and CDR2 is FYNNEI. CDR3 protein: CATQGGTQPQHF. In nucleotides, the CDR3 is TGTGCCACCCAGGGGGGAACACAGCCCCAGCATTTT.

This clonotype was seen at least ten times. This chain uses TRBV28 with TRBJ1-5; 8 positions agree with TRBD1. The germline V gene encodes CDR1 MDHEN and CDR2 SYDVKM. After removal of 3 bases from V and 4 bases from J, the junction contained 5 bases not matched to a gene. This CDR3 comprises 15 residues. CDR3 amino acids: CASSFVDRVNQPQHF. In DNA form, the CDR3 reads TGTGCCAGCAGTTTCGTGGACAGGGTGAATCAGCCCCAGCATTTT.

This clonotype was seen ten or more times. In DNA form, the CDR3 reads TGTGCCAGCAGTTTCAGGACGGTAGAGACCCAGTACTTC. Translation: CASSFRTVETQYF. The V gene is TRBV28, the J gene TRBJ2-5, with D unclear. V lost 3 bases, J lost 4 bases, and 9 bases lay in between. The CDR3 spans 13 residues. CDR1 is MDHEN and CDR2 is SYDVKM in the germline V gene.

This chain connects TRBV9 to TRBJ1-6; tentative D call: TRBD1 (5 bases). The length of the CDR3 is 15 residues. The germline V gene has CDR1 SGDLS and CDR2 YYNGEE. V lost 5 bases and J lost 3, with 12 bases in between. This CDR3 is CASRADTLYNSPLHF. The DNA of the CDR3 is TGTGCCAGCAGAGCGGACACCCTCTATAATTCACCCCTCCACTTT.

The chain has TRBV6-4 and TRBJ1-1; TRBD1 is a possible D gene (5 bases). Trimming removed 2 bases from V and 7 bases from J, with 11 bases in between. CDR3 length: 13 residues. Germline values: CDR1 MRHNA, CDR2 SNTAGT. The CDR3 sequence: CASSDHGGGEAFF. The CDR3 DNA follows: TGTGCCAGCAGTGACCATGGGGGGGGTGAAGCTTTCTTT.

This clonotype has only a few counts. The chain combines TRBV6-1 with TRBJ1-4; D might be TRBD1 (5 bases). V lost 7 bases, J lost 4 bases, and 16 bases lay in between. In germline, CDR1 is MNHNS, CDR2 SASEGT. The CDR3 loop spans 15 amino acids. The CDR3 loop is CASTPQGGRNEKLFF. The DNA for the CDR3 is TGTGCCAGCACCCCTCAGGGAGGACGTAATGAAAAACTGTTTTTT.

This clonotype was recorded many times. V and J are TRBV20-1 and TRBJ2-1, with 10 bases identical to TRBD2. Losses at the gene ends were 2 bases for V and 7 bases for J; bases not matched to a gene: 8. CDR3 length equals 15 residues. The germline V gene has CDR1 DFQATT and CDR2 SNEGSKA (reference sequence). CDR3 region: CSARRTSGGRNEQFF. DNA for the CDR3: TGCAGTGCTAGAAGGACTAGCGGAGGTCGGAATGAGCAGTTCTTC.

As concerns this clonotype: An end of the junction differs from the germline gene, which may be a read error. The chain couples TRBV9 to TRBJ2-1; a weak D match, TRBD2 (5 bases). Germline V gene sequence: CDR1 SGDLS, CDR2 YYNGEE. The CDR3 is 15 residues long. The CDR3 here is CASSVRGSVYNEQLF. For the CDR3, the DNA is TGTGCCAGCAGCGTAAGAGGGAGTGTCTACAATGAGCAGCTCTTC.